This TCR beta chain was retrieved from a study of spatial heterogeneity in lung cancer (dated by TCRdb to between 2017 and 2020). Background on the whole study: Beta-chain transcripts were consistently detected in greater numbers than alpha-chain transcripts, which likely reflects a higher abundance of beta-chain transcripts. TCR alpha and beta repertoires were quantitatively compared across multiple tumor regions, matched nontumor lung and blood in non-small cell lung cancer. The study linked features of the TCR repertoire to counts of nonsynonymous mutations, which were determined by whole-exome sequencing of tumor tissue. At surgery, some 220 tumor regions, roughly 63 matched nontumor lung samples and more than 50 PBMC samples were TCR-sequenced for both alpha and beta chains. In the raw uncorrected reads, each unique combination of TCR and UMI appeared more than ten times on average. A strong correlation was found between TCR transcript counts in tumor regions and a T cell transcriptional module score from matched bulk RNA-seq. Overall results and qualifications from the work: Additional single-cell paired TCR alpha and beta sequencing was considered necessary to confirm, at a functional level, the hypothesis that regional TCRs recognize regional mutations. TCR-seq was estimated to cover only approximately 6.4% of tumor T cells for alpha chains and around 12% for beta chains. Counts of ubiquitous and regional expanded TCRs correlated with counts of ubiquitous and regional nonsynonymous mutations, respectively. A correlation was observed between the number of expanded intratumoral alpha and beta TCRs and the tumor nonsynonymous mutation count.

This clonotype was observed many times. Its recognized antigen is unknown. Base qualities were left out, and no much larger clone turns up one base away. CDR1 and CDR2 are read off the germline V gene (reference sequence) as SGHKS and YYEKEE. Deletion took 5 bases off V and 2 bases off J, with a span of 11 bases between the germline ends. Measured from the cysteine to the phenylalanine, the CDR3 is 14 residues long. CDR3 DNA is the only sequence kept; it has 42 bases, read in frame from the first base. This specimen's time point label, interpreted: sample taken at primary tumor resection. The donors were some 72 patients from the lung TRACERx cohort who had early-stage, untreated non-small cell lung cancer. For TCR sequencing, whole RNA was extracted from tumor and nontumor lung tissue, or from cryopreserved PBMC samples, and no cell sorting was done. Only patients with enough RNA available from two or more tumor regions were chosen for TCR sequencing. A lung pathologist reviewed the tumor and adjacent nontumor lung specimens before the specimens were selected.

Library construction relied on 5' RACE. Data came from a NextSeq 500. To allow correction of PCR and sequencing errors, the TCR library protocol tagged every TCR cDNA molecule with a unique molecular identifier. The study's own analysis went as follows. TCR identification, UMI-based error correction and CDR3 extraction were performed with Decombinator tools. Expanded TCRs were defined as those above a frequency of 2 per 1,000, corresponding to the top 1% of the tumor frequency distribution. Expanded tumor TCRs were classed as regional if statistically deemed absent (corrected P<0.05) from at least one tumor region, otherwise ubiquitous. Each repertoire was subsampled 100 times to 5,000 TCRs, after which Renyi diversity was computed with the R vegan package. CDR3 similarity networks were built from amino acid triplet string-kernel similarity, with CDR3s being connected when pairwise similarity was above 0.82. TCRdb took the public reads, trimmed them with fastp at Q25, ran MiXCR for clone calling and kept in-frame beta chains. Merged by CDR3 protein, the rows form single entries marked with the most common genes and DNA. These V and J calls are TCRdb output, not the study's own analysis. The sample includes some 10,000 distinct CDR3 sequences, with roughly 5% observed a single time. The ten largest clones take up under 14% of the sample.

The receptor comes from a female donor with early-stage non-small cell lung cancer. Here the sequenced sample was lung tumor tissue, taken at surgery. The chain uses TRBV5-5 and TRBJ1-5, with no confidently assigned D gene. This receptor carries the CDR3 CASSWRLGNQPQHF. The DNA sequence is given as TGTGCCAGCAGTTGGCGGTTAGGCAATCAGCCCCAGCATTTT.